This T cell receptor (beta chain) derives from a study of blood T cell repertoires in COVID-19. Across the study: Collection of acute and convalescent COVID-19 samples took place in the United States, Italy and Spain. Nucleic acid was either cDNA or gDNA, and it came from T cells, B-cell-depleted T cells, or PBMCs.

The ends lost 4 bases at V and 8 bases at J; junction bases unmatched: 8. This CDR3 has 16 residues. CDR1 SGHTA and CDR2 FQGTGA come from the germline V gene. Profiled with immunoSEQ multiplex PCR; TCRdb holds only in-frame clones, not every one. The repertoire holds tens of thousands of clones, with around 87% as singletons. Seattle researchers signed up patients amid active infection and tracked them longitudinally. The chain links TRBV7-3 to TRBJ2-1; the match to TRBD2 covers 13 bases. Sample: peripheral blood. The clonotype comes from a woman older than 75 with COVID-19, enrolled during active disease. CDR3 nucleotides: TGTGCCAGCAGCTCGACTAGCGGGGGGCCACTGGATGAGCAGTTCTTC. Translated, it gives CASSSTSGGPLDEQFF. The full variable domain, rest sourced from reference TRBV7-3 and TRBJ2-1, is GAGVSQTPSNKVTEKGKYVELRCDPISGHTALYWYRQSLGQGPEFLIYFQGTGAADDSGLPNDRFFAVRPEGSVSTLKIQRTERGDSAVYLCASSSTSGGPLDEQFFGPGTRLTVL.